The TCR beta chain under discussion was sequenced for a study of cytomegalovirus exposure and HLA in healthy donors. The CDR3 length is 15 residues. Germline CDR1 reads SGHNT; CDR2 reads YYREEE (reference sequence). V was clipped by 0 bases and J by 4 bases; unmatched bases: 5. The protocol was immunoSEQ multiplex PCR, while the TCRdb copy is restricted to in-frame clones and leaves out a portion. The table lists around 230,000 clones, around 87% of them singletons. The specimen was PBMCs. This chain connects TRBV5-4 to TRBJ2-5; 8 bases are shared with TRBD1. The receptor comes from a woman in her 30s in good health and CMV-seropositive. This CDR3 is CASSLAGGAIETQYF. The DNA for the CDR3 is TGTGCCAGCAGCTTGGCAGGGGGCGCGATAGAGACCCAGTACTTC.